Each of the 19 T cell receptor beta chains below was sequenced from the same sample in a study of blood T cells in healthy people across ages. With a J-beta primer mix and a sample-barcoded 5' primer, a second PCR ran 7 to 11 cycles. TCRdb ran MiXCR on the 5' RACE reads and lists one entry per CDR3 protein. In the table there are roughly 730,000 distinct CDR3 sequences, 45% to 70% of which are singletons. The sample taken for sequencing was blood. These receptor sequences come from a man aged 35-49 years in good health.

The CDR3 sequence is CASSQDWKGEQFF. The CDR3 DNA follows: TGTGCCAGCAGCCAGGACTGGAAGGGTGAGCAGTTCTTC. The chain uses TRBV11-2 and TRBJ2-1, with a weak D call TRBD2 (5 bases). Germline CDR1 and CDR2: SGHAT and FQNNGV. This CDR3 has 13 residues. V was clipped by 5 bases and J by 9 bases, with 14 bases between them.

The rearrangement links TRBV20-1 to TRBJ2-5; the D gene is possibly TRBD2 (5 bases). From germline, CDR1 is DFQATT and CDR2 SNEGSKA (reference sequence). The CDR3 runs to 12 residues. The V gene lost 3 bases and the J gene lost 9 bases, with 14 bases spanning the gap. The CDR3 DNA reads TGCAGTGCTAGTGGGGTAGTGGAGGCCCAGTACTTC. It codes for CSASGVVEAQYF.

In its sample, this clonotype was seen a few times. J is TRBJ1-5 and V is TRBV7-3, with a weak D call TRBD1 (5 bases). The ends were cut back, 5 bases at V and 0 bases at J, with 14 bases in the middle. The CDR3 runs 16 residues. Per the germline V gene, CDR1 is SGHTA and CDR2 is FQGTGA. CDR3 sequence reads: CASSPPTVYSNQPQHF. The CDR3 DNA reads TGTGCCAGCAGCCCCCCGACAGTTTATAGCAATCAGCCCCAGCATTTT.

This clonotype was seen more than once but under ten times. The chain is built from TRBV27 and TRBJ2-7, with a tentative D call TRBD1 (6 bases). Germline V CDR1 and CDR2: MNHEY, SMNVEV (reference sequence). With 10 bases removed from V and 2 bases from J, the gap between germline ends came to 12 bases. The length of the CDR3 is 12 residues. The CDR3 sequence: CATQQGPYEQYF. The CDR3 DNA follows: TGTGCCACCCAACAGGGACCCTACGAGCAGTACTTC.

The rearrangement uses TRBV6-5 and TRBJ2-1, with a possible D match to TRBD2 (5 bases). V shed 3 bases and J shed 15 bases, with 18 bases lying between them. The CDR3 totals 13 residues. Germline CDR1 and CDR2: MNHEY and SVGAGI. CDR3 sequence reads: CASSYGEAVAPFF. CDR3 bases: TGTGCCAGCAGTTATGGGGAAGCGGTTGCGCCGTTCTTC.

The rearrangement joins TRBV7-7 to TRBJ2-2; D not resolved. V was cut by 5 bases and J by 5 bases, with 6 bases left in between. This CDR3 is built from 12 residues. Germline values: CDR1 SSHAT, CDR2 FNYEAQ (reference sequence). The CDR3 loop is CASSPKTGELFF. Here the CDR3 DNA reads TGTGCCAGCAGCCCCAAGACCGGGGAGCTGTTTTTT.

The chain carries TRBV6-4 and TRBJ2-1; D call uncertain. Trimming removed 3 bases at V and 0 bases at J, with 12 bases between. The germline CDR1 and CDR2 sequences are MRHNA and SNTAGT. The CDR3 consists of 16 residues. CDR3 residues: CASSERRVASYNEQFF. The CDR3 coding sequence is TGTGCCAGCAGTGAGCGCCGGGTGGCCTCCTACAATGAGCAGTTCTTC.

The chain employs TRBV29-1 and TRBJ2-3; no definite D call. V was shortened by 4 bases and J by 1 base, with 9 bases between the two germline ends. The CDR3 runs to 13 residues. Germline CDR1 is SQVTM and CDR2 is ANQGSEA. The CDR3 DNA reads as TGCAGCGTTGTAGTGAAAGGCACAGATACGCAGTATTTT. Translating gives CSVVVKGTDTQYF.

The rearrangement uses TRBV28 and TRBJ2-7, with TRBD2 identical over 10 bases. CDR1 is MDHEN and CDR2 is SYDVKM in the germline V gene. This CDR3 has 15 amino acids. V trimming: 7 bases; J trimming: 2 bases; junction bases outside the gene matches: 8. The CDR3 loop reads CASTDPAGGTYEQYF. CDR3 coding DNA: TGTGCCAGCACCGACCCAGCGGGAGGGACCTACGAGCAGTACTTC. The variable domain in full, completed from reference TRBV28 and TRBJ2-7, reads DVKVTQSSRYLVKRTGEKVFLECVQDMDHENMFWYRQDPGLGLRLIYFSYDVKMKEKGDIPEGYSVSREKKERFSLILESASTNQTSMYLCASTDPAGGTYEQYFGPGTRLTVT.

In this sample, this clonotype turned up a few times. The CDR3 loop is CASSSTATSKETQYF. The CDR3 DNA reads TGTGCCAGCAGCTCCACGGCGACTAGCAAAGAGACCCAGTACTTC. The rearrangement uses TRBV7-8 and TRBJ2-4; 7 positions match TRBD2. The closer fit of TRBJ2-5 to the DNA end suggests the J call may be wrong. Germline V lookup: CDR1 SGHVS, CDR2 FQNEAQ. The CDR3 has 15 amino acids.

V and J are TRBV6-1 and TRBJ2-5; maybe TRBD2 (5 bases). CDR1 MNHNS and CDR2 SASEGT come from the germline V gene. V lost 10 bases to trimming and J lost 4 bases, with 13 bases between them. This CDR3 spans 12 amino acids. The CDR3 nucleotides are TGTGCCACCGGGCCTAGCAGAGAGACCCAGTACTTC. Translating gives CATGPSRETQYF.

This clonotype showed up just a few times. V gene TRBV28 combines with J gene TRBJ2-1; TRBD1 aligns across 8 bases. From germline, CDR1 is MDHEN and CDR2 SYDVKM. V was clipped by 6 bases and J by 3 bases; unmatched bases: 10. This CDR3 is built from 16 residues. This chain's CDR3 is CASSPSGGPSYNEQFF. The CDR3 nucleotides are TGTGCCAGCAGCCCATCAGGGGGCCCCAGCTACAATGAGCAGTTCTTC.

The chain couples TRBV4-1 to TRBJ2-3; 8 bases fit TRBD2. CDR1 is MGHRA, CDR2 YSYEKL, per germline. Trimming took 0 bases from V and 3 from J; bases not matched to a gene: 11. There are 18 residues in the CDR3. CDR3 in DNA: TGCGCCAGCAGCCAAGATCTGAACGGGAGGGCCGGTACAGATACGCAGTATTTT. Protein product: CASSQDLNGRAGTDTQYF.

This clonotype has only a few counts. V usage is TRBV28 and J usage is TRBJ1-2, with a possible D match to TRBD1 (5 bases). The CDR3 sequence is 15 residues long. Germline V gives CDR1 MDHEN, CDR2 SYDVKM. V was trimmed by 6 bases and J by 4 bases, leaving 18 bases between them. This chain's CDR3 is CASRRRQGFGYGYTF. The CDR3 DNA is TGTGCCAGCAGGCGCCGGCAGGGTTTCGGCTATGGCTACACCTTC.

This CDR3 reads CASSLSWGSNEQFF. CDR3 coding DNA: TGTGCCAGCAGCTTATCCTGGGGATCAAATGAGCAGTTCTTC. V is TRBV7-2 and J is TRBJ2-1; D ambiguous. V lost 2 bases and J 7 bases, leaving 12 bases between the germline ends. The CDR3 loop spans 14 amino acids. CDR1 and CDR2 from the germline V gene are SGHTA and FQGNSA.

This sequence joins TRBV5-1 and TRBJ2-5, with D perhaps TRBD2 (6 bases). Germline loops: CDR1 SGHRS, CDR2 YFSETQ. The CDR3 contains 13 residues. Trimming took 6 bases from V and 4 from J, leaving 13 bases between them. The CDR3 bases are TGCGCCAGCAACTGGAGGGGCCGAGAGACCCAGTACTTC. Translating gives CASNWRGRETQYF. The variable domain in full, completed from reference TRBV5-1 and TRBJ2-5, reads KAGVTQTPRYLIKTRGQQVTLSCSPISGHRSVSWYQQTPGQGLQFLFEYFSETQRNKGNFPGRFSGRQFSNSRSEMNVSTLELGDSALYLCASNWRGRETQYFGPGTRLLVL.

The chain links TRBV28 to TRBJ2-5, with 7 bases identical to TRBD1. The DNA matches TRBJ2-7 better at its end, which makes the J call doubtful. CDR1 and CDR2 from the germline V gene are MDHEN and SYDVKM. The CDR3 has 13 amino acids. The CDR3 region has the DNA TGTGCCAGCAGTCTGAGGGGGCGCAACGAGCAGTACTTC. Translation: CASSLRGRNEQYF.

The chain joins TRBV9 to TRBJ2-7; D is unclear. The V and J ends lost 1 base and 3 bases respectively, with 20 bases between them. The CDR3 has 17 amino acids. The V gene's germline CDR1 is SGDLS and CDR2 YYNGEE. The CDR3 sequence: CASSVPSGGNFNYEQYF. In nucleotides, the CDR3 is TGTGCCAGCAGCGTACCTTCGGGCGGAAACTTTAACTACGAGCAGTACTTC.

This sequence joins TRBV20-1 and TRBJ2-3, with 8 bases fitting TRBD2. The length of the CDR3 is 15 residues. Germline V gives CDR1 DFQATT, CDR2 SNEGSKA (reference sequence). The J segment lost 1 base and the V segment lost 0 bases, leaving 3 bases of the junction unmatched. The CDR3 sequence: CSARDRRGGTDTQYF. CDR3 coding DNA: TGCAGTGCTAGAGATAGGCGGGGGGGCACAGATACGCAGTATTTT.